This is a list of T cell receptor beta chains from one sample in a study of T cell changes during pregnancy in multiple sclerosis. TCRdb keeps only in-frame clones here, not all; method: immunoSEQ multiplex PCR. The data contain roughly 60,000 clones, over 85% of them seen just once; the ten biggest clones take up approximately 1.4%. The sequenced sample was peripheral blood, obtained in the second trimester of pregnancy. Receptors originate from a female donor with multiple sclerosis, enrolled in a pregnancy study. The CDR3 runs from the conserved cysteine through the conserved F or W. The D gene is left open where the match is weak. Clone size, where shown, is once, few, many, or a class for clones that have expanded.

J gene | D gene | clone size | V gene | CDR3 DNA | CDR3 protein
TRBJ2-1 | TRBD2 | - | TRBV11-3 | TGTGCCAGCAGCTTAGAAACTAGCGCCTACAATGAGCAGTTCTTC | CASSLETSAYNEQFF
TRBJ2-7 | TRBD1 | - | TRBV5-1 | TGCGCCAGCAGCTCCGGGACAGGGGTATTCGAGCAGTACTTC | CASSSGTGVFEQYF
TRBJ1-4 | - | - | TRBV6-5 | TGTGCCAGCAGTCCAGGTGGAAGCGAAAAACTGTTTTTT | CASSPGGSEKLFF
TRBJ1-2 | - | - | TRBV6-1 | TGTGCCAGCAGTGAAGGGGCAGGGGCCTATGGCTACACCTTC | CASSEGAGAYGYTF
TRBJ1-5 | TRBD1 | - | TRBV12-5 | TGTGCTAGTGGACAGGGACAGGGCGGTCAGCCCCAGCATTTT | CASGQGQGGQPQHF
TRBJ2-1 | TRBD2 | - | TRBV27 | TGTGCCAGCACCCTCAGCGGGAGCTACAATGAGCAGTTCTTC | CASTLSGSYNEQFF
TRBJ2-2 | - | - | TRBV11-2 | TGTGCCAGCAGCTTAGGTCAGTTGAGGACCGGGGAGCTGTTTTTT | CASSLGQLRTGELFF
TRBJ2-1 | TRBD2 | few | TRBV6-1 | TGTGCCAGCAGTCGGACTAGCGGGAGCGCGGATGAGCAGTTCTTC | CASSRTSGSADEQFF
TRBJ2-1 | TRBD2 | - | TRBV14 | TGTGCCAGCAGCCAAGGGAGGGGACTAGGGTCTTGGGAGCAGTTCTTC | CASSQGRGLGSWEQFF
TRBJ2-5 | - | - | TRBV19 | TGTGCCAGTAGCCCCCTCCTGACGGGGACCCAGTACTTC | CASSPLLTGTQYF
TRBJ1-4 | TRBD1 | - | TRBV9 | TGTGCCAGCAGCCTCTCGACAGGGTCTAATGAAAAACTGTTTTTT | CASSLSTGSNEKLFF
TRBJ1-2 | TRBD1 | once | TRBV2 | TGTGCCAGCAGTGAAACCGGGACAGGGGATGGCTACACCTTC | CASSETGTGDGYTF
TRBJ2-1 | TRBD2 | once | TRBV11-2 | TGTGCCAGCAGCTTAGATGGTAGCGGGAGCTCCTACAATGAGCAGTTCTTC | CASSLDGSGSSYNEQFF
TRBJ1-2 | - | - | TRBV4-1 | TGCGCCAGCAGCCGTGGGGCAGATTATGGCTACACCTTC | CASSRGADYGYTF
TRBJ2-1 | - | - | TRBV4-2 | TGTGCCAGCAGCCAAGAAGAGCGTAGCTCCTACAATGAGCAGTTCTTC | CASSQEERSSYNEQFF
TRBJ1-2 | TRBD1 | - | TRBV6-4 | TGTGCCAGCAGTGACGGGGACAGTCATGGCTACACCTTC | CASSDGDSHGYTF
TRBJ2-1 | TRBD2 | - | TRBV6-1 | TGTGCCAGCAGTGAAGTGCTAGCGGGAGGCGATGAGCAGTTCTTC | CASSEVLAGGDEQFF
TRBJ2-7 | - | - | TRBV18 | TGTGCCAGCTCATCATACGGGACACACTCCTACGAGCAGTACTTC | CASSSYGTHSYEQYF
TRBJ1-1 | - | - | TRBV19 | TGTGCCAGTAGTAGAGGAGGACAGCTCCTCGAAGCTTTCTTT | CASSRGGQLLEAFF
TRBJ2-3 | TRBD2 | - | TRBV5-6 | TGTGCCAGCAGCTTGCGGGGGGACCCCACAGATACGCAGTATTTT | CASSLRGDPTDTQYF
TRBJ2-5 | TRBD1 | - | TRBV6-5 | TGTGCCAGCAGCCCGGACAGGGAAGAGACCCAGTACTTC | CASSPDREETQYF
TRBJ1-4 | - | - | TRBV19 | TGTGCCAGTAGGAGCCCCGGTGAAAAACTGTTTTTT | CASRSPGEKLFF
TRBJ2-3 | - | - | TRBV6-5 | TGTGCCAGCAGTTCATACGGGAGTACAGATACGCAGTATTTT | CASSSYGSTDTQYF
TRBJ1-2 | - | - | TRBV10-3 | TGTGCCATCAGCCAAGGACATTATCCGAATGGCTACACCTTC | CAISQGHYPNGYTF
TRBJ2-7 | - | - | TRBV6-1 | TGTGCCGCTAAGGGGGGGATCTACGAGCAGTACTTC | CAAKGGIYEQYF
TRBJ2-1 | - | - | TRBV5-1 | TGCGCCAGCAGCTTGGCCTACCTTTCCTACAATGAGCAGTTCTTC | CASSLAYLSYNEQFF
TRBJ2-2 | TRBD1 | - | TRBV5-5 | TGTGCCAGCAGCCCCGGGACAGTTAACACCGGGGAGCTGTTTTTT | CASSPGTVNTGELFF
TRBJ2-7 | TRBD1 | - | TRBV5-1 | TGCGCCAGCAGCTTGGAGTCAGGGGGTGGGTACGAGCAGTACTTC | CASSLESGGGYEQYF
TRBJ2-1 | TRBD2 | once | TRBV7-9 | TGTGCCAGCAGCACACATAGCGGGAGGGCCCCAAATGAGCAGTTCTTC | CASSTHSGRAPNEQFF
TRBJ2-1 | - | - | TRBV30 | TGTGCCTGGCTGCTAAGAGGGCTGAATGAGCAGTTCTTC | CAWLLRGLNEQFF
TRBJ2-3 | - | few | TRBV6-5 | TGTGCCAGCAGTGAAACGACGGGAGATACGCAGTATTTT | CASSETTGDTQYF
TRBJ2-1 | - | - | TRBV5-1 | TGCGCCAGCAGCTTGGTGGGCGAACCCTCCTACAATGAGCAGTTCTTC | CASSLVGEPSYNEQFF
TRBJ2-3 | TRBD2 | once | TRBV7-2 | TGTGCCAGCAGAGCGGGACTAGCGGGAGCGGCAGATACGCAGTATTTT | CASRAGLAGAADTQYF
TRBJ1-1 | - | - | TRBV4-1 | TGCGCCAGCAGCCAACCTCAGTGGGGGCCGAACACTGAAGCTTTCTTT | CASSQPQWGPNTEAFF
TRBJ1-5 | TRBD1 | - | TRBV5-5 | TGTGCCAGCAGCTTGGGACAGGGGGCAGGTCAGCCCCAGCATTTT | CASSLGQGAGQPQHF
TRBJ2-1 | - | - | TRBV2 | TGTGCCAGCAGTGAACTTCGGTACAATGAGCAGTTCTTC | CASSELRYNEQFF
TRBJ1-2 | TRBD1 | - | TRBV6-1 | TGTGCCAGCAGTGACGGACAGGTTTATGGCTACACCTTC | CASSDGQVYGYTF
TRBJ2-3 | - | - | TRBV6-5 | TGTGCCAGCAGTTACGGGGCTAGCACAGATACGCAGTATTTT | CASSYGASTDTQYF
TRBJ2-7 | - | - | TRBV10-3 | TGTGCCATCACGCCTAATCCTAACTCCTACGAGCAGTACTTC | CAITPNPNSYEQYF
TRBJ1-1 | - | - | TRBV30 | TGTGCCTGGAGAGCGGACTGGGGGACTCTGAACACTGAAGCTTTCTTT | CAWRADWGTLNTEAFF
TRBJ2-7 | - | - | TRBV19 | TGTGCCAGTAGTATACGAGCCACTGAGACCTACGAGCAGTACTTC | CASSIRATETYEQYF
TRBJ2-1 | TRBD2 | - | TRBV7-3 | TGTGCCAGCAGCTTAACGCCTAGCGGGACCAATGAGCAGTTCTTC | CASSLTPSGTNEQFF
TRBJ2-7 | - | - | TRBV2 | TGTGCCAGCAGTAATCGGGGATCCTACGAGCAGTACTTC | CASSNRGSYEQYF
TRBJ2-7 | TRBD1 | - | TRBV27 | TGTGCCAGCAGTCCCGGACAGGGAACCTACGAGCAGTACTTC | CASSPGQGTYEQYF
TRBJ2-3 | TRBD2 | - | TRBV9 | TGTGCCAGCAGCGTAGGGGAGGGACTAGCGGCTAGCACAGATACGCAGTATTTT | CASSVGEGLAASTDTQYF
TRBJ2-6 | - | - | TRBV6-5 | TGTGCCAGCAGTTACTTTGACAGCCTCGATACCAACGTCCTGACTTTC | CASSYFDSLDTNVLTF
TRBJ1-4 | - | - | TRBV23-1 | TGCGCCAGCAGTCAAAGGGGCAGGGCGATAAGGGAAAAACTGTTTTTT | CASSQRGRAIREKLFF
TRBJ2-4 | - | - | TRBV6-5 | TGTGCCAGCAGTACGGCCAGCGGGAACATTCAGTACTTC | CASSTASGNIQYF
TRBJ1-1 | - | - | TRBV7-9 | TGTGCCAGCGGCTGGGGGGTGAACACTGAAGCTTTCTTT | CASGWGVNTEAFF
TRBJ2-3 | - | - | TRBV28 | TGTGCCAGCAGGAGTACGGGAGCCCCAGATACGCAGTATTTT | CASRSTGAPDTQYF
TRBJ2-7 | - | - | TRBV27 | TGTGCCAGCAGTTTATGGGCAGGGGGGTCCGAGCAGTACTTC | CASSLWAGGSEQYF
TRBJ1-5 | TRBD1 | - | TRBV19 | TGTGCCAGTAGTACTTTAACGACAGGGAAGGTGAATCAGCCCCAGCATTTT | CASSTLTTGKVNQPQHF